The next 31 T cell receptor beta chains were all read from a single sample in a study of identical twins. TCRdb used MiXCR to reprocess the 5' RACE reads, holding one entry per CDR3 protein. The sample carries about 280,000 distinct CDR3 sequences, roughly 8.6% recorded once. The sample was also linked to a second study, of yellow fever vaccine responses in identical twins.

The sample taken for sequencing was memory (CD45RO+) T cells sorted from blood. Receptors originate from a woman in her late teens or twenties in good health.

The rearrangement uses TRBV7-9 and TRBJ2-5, with 8 bases matching TRBD1. V lost 5 bases, J lost 2 bases, and 7 bases stayed unmatched. The CDR3 extends over 15 amino acids. Germline CDR1 is SEHNR and CDR2 is FQNEAQ (reference sequence). CDR3 region: CASSNGQGIQETQYF. The DNA for the CDR3 is TGTGCCAGCAGCAACGGACAGGGAATTCAAGAGACCCAGTACTTC.

The rearrangement uses TRBV6-1 and TRBJ2-2, with 8 bases identical to TRBD1. Trimming at V came to 6 bases and at J to 0 bases, leaving 6 bases not matched to a gene. Looked up from germline, CDR1 is MNHNS and CDR2 is SASEGT. The CDR3 extends over 16 amino acids. The CDR3 is CASRPGTGPNTGELFF. CDR3 DNA: TGTGCCAGCAGACCAGGGACAGGCCCGAACACCGGGGAGCTGTTTTTT.

This clonotype appeared many times. The chain joins TRBV12-3 or TRBV12-4 to TRBJ1-1; possible D gene TRBD1, 5 bases. V lost 8 bases to trimming and J lost 5 bases, with 21 bases between them. There are 15 residues in the CDR3. CDR3 loop: CASETSLGGPTEAFF. CDR3 DNA sequence: TGTGCCAGCGAGACTTCCTTGGGGGGACCGACTGAAGCTTTCTTT.

This clonotype was seen a single time. The V call is TRBV12-3 or TRBV12-4, the J call TRBJ2-6; D is possibly TRBD1 (6 bases). With 5 bases removed from V and 3 bases from J, the gap between germline ends came to 14 bases. The CDR3 is 16 residues long. CDR3 DNA: TGTGCCAGCAGTCCCCTTGGGGGCTTTGGGGCCAACGTCCTGACTTTC. Protein sequence: CASSPLGGFGANVLTF.

J is TRBJ2-5 and V is TRBV6-1; 9 nucleotides match TRBD2. Germline-derived CDR1 and CDR2 are MNHNS and SASEGT. CDR3 size: 15 residues. With 1 base clipped from V and 3 bases from J, the junction kept 3 bases outside the gene matches. The CDR3 nucleotides are TGTGCCAGCAGTGAAGTAGCGGGGGAGAAAGAGACCCAGTACTTC. It translates to CASSEVAGEKETQYF.

A few counts support this clonotype. V and J are TRBV11-3 and TRBJ2-2; D ambiguous. This CDR3 is built from 15 residues. Looked up from germline, CDR1 is SGHNT and CDR2 is YENEEA. V lost 5 bases and J 6 bases, leaving 16 bases between the germline ends. CDR3 coding DNA: TGTGCCAGCAGCCCGCCCTCGAAAGGCGCCGGGGAGCTGTTTTTT. This encodes CASSPPSKGAGELFF.

This clonotype came up many times. The chain links TRBV7-9 to TRBJ2-3; 9 bases match TRBD1. Trimming took 10 bases from V and 4 from J; bases not matched to a gene: 3. Germline assignment: CDR1 SEHNR and CDR2 FQNEAQ (reference sequence). CDR3 length: 12 residues. The DNA of the CDR3 is TGTGCCATAACAGGGGGCTCAGATACGCAGTATTTT. Its translation: CAITGGSDTQYF.

The chain employs TRBV3-1 and TRBJ2-1; 9 bases align to TRBD1. CDR1 and CDR2 (germline): LGHDT, YNNKEL (reference sequence). The junction had 9 bases not matched to a gene; V was cut back by 3 bases and J by 3 bases. The length of the CDR3 is 17 residues. The CDR3 reads CASSQRTGGKDYNEQFF. The CDR3 nucleotides read TGTGCCAGCAGCCAGCGTACAGGGGGCAAGGACTACAATGAGCAGTTCTTC.

This clonotype showed up many times. The chain uses TRBV7-2 and TRBJ1-2; D gene uncertain. The CDR3 has 12 residues. Germline V gene lookup returns CDR1 SGHTA and CDR2 FQGNSA. With 5 bases removed from V and 8 bases from J, the gap between germline ends came to 12 bases. The CDR3 is CASSPIRGGYTF. The CDR3 DNA reads TGTGCCAGCAGCCCCATTCGGGGAGGCTACACCTTC.

This clonotype was found a few times. The genes are TRBV15 and TRBJ1-3; no firm D call. Germline CDR1 LNHNV, CDR2 YYDKDF (reference sequence). This CDR3 has 19 amino acids. V lost 0 bases and J 4 bases, leaving 22 bases between the germline ends. The CDR3 coding sequence is TGTGCCACCAGCAGAGATTTGGGTTTGCCAGGAGGGTCCGGAAACACCATATATTTT. As protein: CATSRDLGLPGGSGNTIYF.

This clonotype was picked up many times. J is TRBJ1-2 and V is TRBV5-1, with D possibly being TRBD1 (6 bases). V gave up 5 bases and J gave up 6 bases, with 17 bases separating them. The CDR3 has 14 amino acids. Looked up from germline, CDR1 is SGHRS and CDR2 is YFSETQ. The CDR3 reads CASRPGGEVHGYTF. CDR3 DNA: TGCGCCAGCAGGCCGGGGGGCGAAGTTCATGGCTACACCTTC.

At least ten counts were recorded for this clonotype. V is TRBV28 and J is TRBJ1-6, with a possible D match to TRBD1 (5 bases). Germline lookup yields CDR1 MDHEN and CDR2 SYDVKM. Trimming removed 7 bases from V and 5 bases from J, with 24 bases in between. The CDR3 covers 18 residues. The CDR3 coding sequence is TGTGCCAGCACCACCTCCAGGGCCGGGGCCTTTAATAATTCACCCCTCCACTTT. Translation gives CASTTSRAGAFNNSPLHF.

This clonotype was picked up many times. V is TRBV12-3 or TRBV12-4 and J is TRBJ1-2; D unclear. V lost 2 bases and J 1 base, leaving 5 bases between the germline ends. The CDR3 runs 13 residues. The CDR3 sequence is CASSLSNNYGYTF. CDR3 nucleotides: TGTGCCAGCAGTTTATCCAATAACTATGGCTACACCTTC.

This clonotype occurred many times. The chain is built from TRBV3-1 and TRBJ1-6; D remains ambiguous. The CDR3 has 14 residues. In germline, CDR1 is LGHDT, CDR2 YNNKEL (reference sequence). Trimming removed 2 bases from V and 4 bases from J, with 6 bases in between. The CDR3 protein is CASSQSEYNSPLHF. The CDR3, as DNA: TGTGCCAGCAGCCAAAGCGAGTATAATTCACCCCTCCACTTT.

This clonotype was observed many times. V gene TRBV7-8 combines with J gene TRBJ2-7; D is undetermined. CDR1 and CDR2 from the germline V gene are SGHVS and FQNEAQ. The CDR3 consists of 13 residues. V lost 4 bases, J lost 6 bases, and 13 bases lay in between. CDR3 in DNA: TGTGCCAGCAGCTCTATCCGTAGTGGCGAGCAGTACGTC. This gives the protein CASSSIRSGEQYV.

This clonotype occurred many times. This chain joins TRBV28 and TRBJ1-3, with no clear D. Trimming removed 6 bases at V and 4 bases at J, with 4 bases between. Germline loops: CDR1 MDHEN, CDR2 SYDVKM. The CDR3 covers 11 residues. The CDR3 nucleotides read TGTGCCAGCAGGGCCGGAAACACCATATATTTT. It encodes CASRAGNTIYF.

This clonotype has a count of ten or more. The J gene is TRBJ1-2, the V gene TRBV3-1, with a weak D call TRBD1 (6 bases). Trimming pared 1 base from V and 7 bases from J, leaving 10 bases between. Germline values: CDR1 LGHDT, CDR2 YNNKEL (reference sequence). The CDR3 contains 13 residues. CDR3 nucleotide sequence: TGTGCCAGCAGCCAAGCAGGGGTGACTGGCTACACCTTC. Protein: CASSQAGVTGYTF.

This clonotype was seen many times. The V call is TRBV3-1, the J call TRBJ1-1; D ambiguous. Trimming left V 4 bases short and J 1 base short, with 10 bases between. This CDR3 has 14 residues. Germline V gene data show CDR1 as LGHDT and CDR2 as YNNKEL (reference sequence). DNA of the CDR3: TGTGCCAGCAGCCCCCCCTCCGGGAACACTGAAGCTTTCTTT. Its protein product is CASSPPSGNTEAFF.

This clonotype was counted between two and nine times. V is TRBV20-1 and J is TRBJ2-4; D unclear. Between the trimmed V and J ends, which lost 4 bases and 1 base, there was a span of 11 bases. Germline V gene data show CDR1 as DFQATT and CDR2 as SNEGSKA (reference sequence). This CDR3 is built from 14 residues. CDR3 sequence (DNA): TGCAGTGCTAACACTTTTCTGGCCAAAAACATTCAGTACTTC. Residues: CSANTFLAKNIQYF.

This clonotype is labeled as medium-sized (0.01 to 0.1%). This chain joins TRBV5-1 and TRBJ2-3; TRBD1 aligns across 7 bases. CDR1 is SGHRS and CDR2 is YFSETQ in the germline V gene. The V and J ends lost 3 bases and 5 bases, in that order; junction bases with no gene match: 9. The CDR3 spans 15 residues. The CDR3 sequence: CASSSDRDVEDTQYF. Written as DNA, the CDR3 is TGCGCCAGCAGCTCCGACAGGGACGTTGAAGATACGCAGTATTTT.

This chain connects TRBV24-1 to TRBJ2-3; D may be TRBD2 (5 bases). The CDR3 consists of 16 residues. CDR1 and CDR2 (germline): KGHDR, SFDVKD. Trimming removed 2 bases from V and 6 bases from J, with 17 bases in between. In DNA form, the CDR3 reads TGTGCCACCAGTGATTCCCGGGAAGGTCCGAAGGATACGCAGTATTTT. Amino acid sequence: CATSDSREGPKDTQYF.

In its sample, this clonotype was seen a few times. The chain combines TRBV29-1 with TRBJ2-1; D call uncertain. Trimming stripped 7 bases from V and 4 bases from J, with 11 bases between. The CDR3 is 12 residues long. The germline V gene encodes CDR1 SQVTM and CDR2 ANQGSEA. The CDR3 protein is CSATQAYNEQFF. CDR3 bases: TGCAGCGCCACCCAGGCGTACAATGAGCAGTTCTTC.

This clonotype was detected ten times or more. The chain has TRBV5-1 and TRBJ2-1, with 10 bases lining up with TRBD1. Germline loops: CDR1 SGHRS, CDR2 YFSETQ. The CDR3 extends over 15 amino acids. V was clipped by 0 bases and J by 4 bases; unmatched bases: 1. DNA for the CDR3: TGCGCCAGCAGCTTGGGGGGACAGGGGTACAATGAGCAGTTCTTC. It yields the protein CASSLGGQGYNEQFF.

This chain's CDR3 is CASSLGDRYEQYF. The CDR3 DNA is TGTGCCAGCAGCTTAGGGGACCGCTACGAGCAGTACTTC. The rearrangement links TRBV7-9 to TRBJ2-7; D possibly matches TRBD1 or TRBD2 (5 bases each). The CDR3 totals 13 residues. The germline V gene encodes CDR1 SEHNR and CDR2 FQNEAQ (reference sequence). Trimming cost V 1 base and J 3 bases, with 7 bases left between them.

This clonotype was seen only a few times. The chain recombines TRBV6-5 with TRBJ1-1; possibly TRBD1 for D (6 bases). CDR1 is MNHEY and CDR2 is SVGAGI in the germline V gene. This CDR3 has 14 amino acids. V shed 4 bases and J shed 6 bases, with 15 bases lying between them. The CDR3 loop reads CASSSAGQSSEAFF. CDR3 nucleotide sequence: TGTGCCAGCAGTTCCGCGGGACAATCATCTGAAGCTTTCTTT.

The genes are TRBV19 and TRBJ2-1, with D tentatively TRBD2 (6 bases). Germline V gives CDR1 LNHDA, CDR2 SQIVND (reference sequence). V lost 6 bases to trimming and J lost 7 bases, with 16 bases between them. The CDR3 totals 14 residues. CDR3: CASRSLGEVNEQFF. DNA for the CDR3: TGTGCCAGTAGAAGCCTAGGGGAGGTGAATGAGCAGTTCTTC.

V usage is TRBV5-5 and J usage is TRBJ2-3, with a weak D call TRBD1 (6 bases). Germline V gene sequence: CDR1 SGHKS, CDR2 YYEKEE (reference sequence). This CDR3 is 16 amino acids long. The V gene lost 4 bases and the J gene lost 2 bases, with 17 bases spanning the gap. CDR3 in amino acids: CASSPGRGHTTDTQYF. Written as DNA, the CDR3 is TGTGCCAGCAGCCCCGGTCGGGGACATACCACAGATACGCAGTATTTT.

This clonotype was seen repeatedly, ten times or more. The gene calls are TRBV6-2 or TRBV6-3 and TRBJ2-5, with 13 bases fitting TRBD2. CDR3 length: 17 amino acids. Losses at the gene ends were 7 bases for V and 7 bases for J; bases not matched to a gene: 15. Germline CDR1 is MNHEY and CDR2 is SVGEGT. The CDR3 region is CASTDRTSGGPSGTQYF. The CDR3 coding sequence is TGTGCCAGCACCGACAGGACTAGCGGGGGCCCTTCGGGGACCCAGTACTTC.

This clonotype came up a few times. V usage is TRBV24-1 and J usage is TRBJ1-2; 7 nucleotides match TRBD1. Trimming cost V 7 bases and J 6 bases; bases outside gene matches: 7. The CDR3 spans 13 residues. Germline V gene sequence: CDR1 KGHDR, CDR2 SFDVKD. For the CDR3, the DNA is TGTGCCACCAGCACAGACAGGGAGGATGGCTACACCTTC. Its translation: CATSTDREDGYTF.

The chain couples TRBV9 to TRBJ1-2, with 12 bases that match TRBD1. Germline V CDR1 and CDR2: SGDLS, YYNGEE. CDR3 length equals 15 residues. Germline trimming cut 3 bases from V and 4 bases from J; bases unmatched to any gene: 4. Here the CDR3 DNA reads TGTGCCAGCAGCGGCCGGGACAGGGGGCGCTATGGCTACACCTTC. Its translation is CASSGRDRGRYGYTF.

This clonotype was counted at least ten times. The chain combines TRBV12-3 or TRBV12-4 with TRBJ1-2, with D tentatively TRBD1 (5 bases). V was clipped by 5 bases and J by 7 bases, with 11 bases between them. The CDR3 runs 12 residues. This CDR3 is CASSVTEFGYTF. The CDR3 nucleotides read TGTGCCAGCAGTGTGACAGAGTTTGGCTACACCTTC.